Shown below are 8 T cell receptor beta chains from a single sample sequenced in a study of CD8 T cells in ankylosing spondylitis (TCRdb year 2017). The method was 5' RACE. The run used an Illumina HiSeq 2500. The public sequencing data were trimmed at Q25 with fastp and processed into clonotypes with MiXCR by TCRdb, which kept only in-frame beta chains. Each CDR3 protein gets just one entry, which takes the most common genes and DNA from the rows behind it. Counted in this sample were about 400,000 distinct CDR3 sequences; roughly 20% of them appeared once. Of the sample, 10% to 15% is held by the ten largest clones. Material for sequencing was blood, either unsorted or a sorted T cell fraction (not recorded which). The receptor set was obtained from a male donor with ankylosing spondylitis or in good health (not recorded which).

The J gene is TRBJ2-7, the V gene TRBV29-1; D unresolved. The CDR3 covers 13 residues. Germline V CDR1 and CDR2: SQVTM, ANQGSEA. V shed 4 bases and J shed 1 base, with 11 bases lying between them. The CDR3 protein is CSVVGSWSYEQYF. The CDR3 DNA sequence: TGCAGCGTTGTCGGTAGTTGGTCCTACGAGCAGTACTTC.

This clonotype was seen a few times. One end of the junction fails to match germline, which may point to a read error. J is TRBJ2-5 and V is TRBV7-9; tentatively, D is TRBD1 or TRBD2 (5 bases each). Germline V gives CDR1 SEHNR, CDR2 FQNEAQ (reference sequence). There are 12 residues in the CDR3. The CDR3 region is CSSSSRGETQYF. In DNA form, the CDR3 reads TGTTCCAGCAGCTCCCGGGGCGAGACCCAGTACTTC.

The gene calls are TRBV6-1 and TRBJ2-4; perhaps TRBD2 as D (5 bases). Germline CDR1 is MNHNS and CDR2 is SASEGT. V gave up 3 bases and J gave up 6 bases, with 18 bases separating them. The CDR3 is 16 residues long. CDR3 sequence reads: CASSEGLGRVSNIQYF. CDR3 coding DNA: TGTGCCAGCAGTGAGGGCCTCGGGCGGGTCTCAAACATTCAGTACTTC.

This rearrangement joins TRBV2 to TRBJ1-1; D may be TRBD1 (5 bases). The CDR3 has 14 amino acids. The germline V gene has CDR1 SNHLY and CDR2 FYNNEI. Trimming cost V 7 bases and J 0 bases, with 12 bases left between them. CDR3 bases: TGTGCCAGCAACCTCGACAGCATGAACACTGAAGCTTTCTTT. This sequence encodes CASNLDSMNTEAFF.

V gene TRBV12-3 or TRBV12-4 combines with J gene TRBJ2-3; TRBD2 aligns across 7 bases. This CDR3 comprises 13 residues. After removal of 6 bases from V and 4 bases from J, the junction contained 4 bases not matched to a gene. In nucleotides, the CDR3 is TGTGCCAGCAGCGGACTAGGCGCAGATACGCAGTATTTT. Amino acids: CASSGLGADTQYF.

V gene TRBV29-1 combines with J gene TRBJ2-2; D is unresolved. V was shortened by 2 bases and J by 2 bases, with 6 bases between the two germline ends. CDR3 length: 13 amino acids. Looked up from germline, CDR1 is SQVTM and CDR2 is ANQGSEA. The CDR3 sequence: CSVETPNTGELFF. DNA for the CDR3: TGCAGCGTTGAAACACCTAACACCGGGGAGCTGTTTTTT.

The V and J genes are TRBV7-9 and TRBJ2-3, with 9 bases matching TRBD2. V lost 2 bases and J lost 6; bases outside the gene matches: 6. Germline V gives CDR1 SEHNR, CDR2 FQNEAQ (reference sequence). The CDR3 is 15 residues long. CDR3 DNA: TGTGCCAGCAGCTTAAGTCTAGCGGGGCTCGATACGCAGTATTTT. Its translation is CASSLSLAGLDTQYF.

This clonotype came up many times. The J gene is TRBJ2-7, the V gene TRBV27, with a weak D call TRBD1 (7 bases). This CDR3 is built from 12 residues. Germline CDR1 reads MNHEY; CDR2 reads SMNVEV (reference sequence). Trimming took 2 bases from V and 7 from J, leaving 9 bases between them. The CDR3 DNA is TGTGCCAGCAGTTTAGCGGGACAGGAGCAGTACTTC. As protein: CASSLAGQEQYF.